This TCR beta chain was sequenced for a study of T cells in Graves' hyperthyroidism and ophthalmopathy. Whole-study context: At the time of initial diagnosis and before any treatment, peripheral blood was collected.

V dropped 2 bases and J dropped 7; count of bases not matched to a gene: 6. Germline V gene data show CDR1 as MDHEN and CDR2 as SYDVKM. The CDR3 contains 15 residues. From RNA transcripts, TCR beta CDR3 regions were amplified. The primer set for the first-round RT-PCR of the TCR CDR3 was HTBI. TCRdb fed the multiplex PCR reads into MiXCR, producing one record per CDR3 protein. The table records hundreds of thousands of distinct CDR3 sequences, roughly a quarter of them present only once. PBMCs were collected from a 10 ml volume of fresh peripheral blood. The sample was blood. The chain carries TRBV28 and TRBJ1-5; 9 bases fit TRBD1. This sequence was found in a woman in her 30s with Graves' ophthalmopathy. The CDR3 DNA follows: TGTGCCAGCAGTTTAGGGGACAGGGTTCTACAGCCCCAGCATTTT. Amino acid sequence: CASSLGDRVLQPQHF.